The sequence of this TCR beta chain was determined in a study of technical replicates of blood from a handful of donors. Only in-frame clones appear in the TCRdb table, and some are missing; sequencing was by immunoSEQ multiplex PCR. The sample gives 75,000 to 95,000 clones, about nine tenths of which show up once; over 0.2% is in the top ten. This CDR3 region has 12 residues. Germline V gene sequence: CDR1 SGHRS, CDR2 YFSETQ. V lost 0 bases, J lost 7 bases, and 4 bases lay in between. This clonotype originated in a human donor in good health. The rearrangement joins TRBV5-1 to TRBJ1-4; unclear D gene. Sequencing used T cells isolated from PBMCs. The CDR3 nucleotides read TGCGCCAGCAGCTTGGACTCTGAAAAACTGTTTTTT. Its protein product is CASSLDSEKLFF. The variable domain in full, completed from reference TRBV5-1 and TRBJ1-4, reads KAGVTQTPRYLIKTRGQQVTLSCSPISGHRSVSWYQQTPGQGLQFLFEYFSETQRNKGNFPGRFSGRQFSNSRSEMNVSTLELGDSALYLCASSLDSEKLFFGSGTQLSVL.